This TCR beta chain is drawn from a study of tumor-infiltrating lymphocytes in primary liver carcinoma. The tissue used was unsorted bulk material of about 19-33 mg. RNA and DNA were co-extracted from it with the AllPrep DNA/RNA mini kit. As regards this clonotype: The germline gene is not matched at one end of the junction; a read error may be the cause.

Constant-region priming of 500 ng total RNA yielded TCR beta cDNA. Employing slightly modified ARM-PCR, three nested multiplex PCR rounds were run, and these gave rise to the TCR beta libraries. Running around 9 cycles apiece, the first two PCR rounds relied on TRBV1-TRBV30 forward primers together with a C-beta reverse primer. TCRdb re-analysed the multiplex PCR reads in MiXCR, keeping a single row per CDR3 protein. The sample yields around 120,000 distinct CDR3 sequences, around 62% seen once. The CDR3 covers 13 residues. Germline loops: CDR1 MNHEY, CDR2 SVGAGI. The sample taken for sequencing was liver tumor tissue from sampling region 1. As for subset: tumor region T1, superior pole. The source of this sequence is an older woman with primary liver carcinoma and hepatitis B virus infection. The chain employs TRBV6-5 and TRBJ1-2; D unresolved. The CDR3 loop is CASSYGRHDGYTF. In nucleotides, the CDR3 is TGTGCCAGCAGTTATGGAAGGCACGATGGCTACACATTC.